These 16 T cell receptor beta chains came from one sample sequenced in a study of blood T cell repertoires in COVID-19. Generated by immunoSEQ multiplex PCR, the TCRdb table keeps only in-frame clones and is missing some. Of more than 70,000 clones listed, over 80% were seen once; the top ten hold roughly 3.9%. Specimen: peripheral blood. These receptors were taken from a woman aged 45-65 years in a cohort sampled during active COVID-19.

The chain uses TRBV6-6 and TRBJ2-7, with D uncertain. This CDR3 has 11 amino acids. Germline-derived CDR1 and CDR2 are MNHNY and SVGAGI (reference sequence). V was shortened by 6 bases and J by 6 bases, with 9 bases between the two germline ends. This chain's CDR3 is CASSHTAEQYF. Written as DNA, the CDR3 is TGTGCCAGCAGCCATACAGCCGAGCAGTACTTC.

The CDR3 here is CASRGQGATTEAFF. The DNA of the CDR3 is TGTGCCAGCAGGGGACAAGGAGCGACCACTGAAGCTTTCTTT. The V call is TRBV6-5, the J call TRBJ1-1; TRBD1 might be the D (6 bases). The CDR3 has 14 amino acids. Trimming pared 6 bases from V and 4 bases from J, leaving 15 bases between. The germline gives CDR1 MNHEY, CDR2 SVGAGI.

The rearrangement uses TRBV30 and TRBJ1-5, with unresolved D. The CDR3 has 15 residues. Germline loops: CDR1 GTSNPN, CDR2 SVGIG (reference sequence). The V and J ends lost 0 bases and 0 bases respectively, with 9 bases between them. The CDR3 protein is CAWSVGGYSNQPQHF. CDR3 coding DNA: TGTGCCTGGAGTGTAGGAGGTTATAGCAATCAGCCCCAGCATTTT.

This clone has a single count. This chain links TRBV6-5 with TRBJ2-7; tentative D call: TRBD1 (6 bases). From germline, CDR1 is MNHEY and CDR2 SVGAGI. This CDR3 region has 15 residues. Between the trimmed V and J ends, which lost 0 bases and 8 bases, there was a span of 17 bases. CDR3 sequence: CASSYSIDRTDKQYF. CDR3 nucleotide sequence: TGTGCCAGCAGTTACTCGATTGACAGGACTGATAAGCAGTACTTC.

The rearrangement links TRBV7-6 to TRBJ2-5, with a weak D call TRBD2 (6 bases). Trimming removed 8 bases from V and 4 bases from J, with 14 bases in between. This CDR3 is built from 13 residues. The V gene's germline CDR1 is SGHVS and CDR2 FNYEAQ. The chain's CDR3 is CASSAGSTETQYF. The CDR3 coding sequence is TGTGCCAGCTCCGCGGGAAGCACAGAGACCCAGTACTTC.

V and J are TRBV6-6 and TRBJ2-2; TRBD1 aligns across 11 bases. Germline lookup yields CDR1 MNHNY and CDR2 SVGAGI (reference sequence). Losses at the gene ends were 6 bases for V and 6 bases for J; bases not matched to a gene: 6. The CDR3 runs to 15 residues. The CDR3 spells CASSPGTGGPGELFF. The CDR3 nucleotides are TGTGCCAGCAGCCCCGGGACAGGGGGACCCGGGGAGCTGTTTTTT.

This sequence joins TRBV5-5 and TRBJ2-2, with 8 bases lining up with TRBD2. Germline lookup yields CDR1 SGHKS and CDR2 YYEKEE (reference sequence). V lost 4 bases to trimming and J lost 3 bases; unmatched junction nucleotides: 11. There are 17 residues in the CDR3. CDR3: CASSPPGRGADTGELFF. The CDR3 DNA reads as TGTGCCAGCAGCCCACCCGGGCGGGGGGCTGACACCGGGGAGCTGTTTTTT.

The chain couples TRBV7-2 to TRBJ1-2; TRBD1 agrees at 7 bases. The CDR3 loop spans 15 amino acids. V gave up 5 bases and J gave up 3 bases; unmatched junction bases: 9. In germline, CDR1 is SGHTA, CDR2 FQGNSA. CDR3 sequence: CASSPRTGLDYGYTF. The CDR3 bases are TGTGCCAGCAGCCCCCGGACAGGTCTGGACTATGGCTACACCTTC.

This CDR3 is CASSLGLADTYEQYF. For the CDR3, the DNA is TGTGCCAGCAGCCTAGGACTAGCTGACACCTACGAGCAGTACTTC. The V call is TRBV7-6, the J call TRBJ2-7; 8 positions match TRBD2. Germline V gene sequence: CDR1 SGHVS, CDR2 FNYEAQ. This CDR3 has 15 amino acids. V was clipped by 5 bases and J by 2 bases; unmatched bases: 8.

The chain joins TRBV28 to TRBJ1-1, with TRBD1 as a possible D gene (5 bases). The germline gives CDR1 MDHEN, CDR2 SYDVKM. V shed 3 bases and J shed 0 bases, with 14 bases lying between them. This CDR3 spans 16 amino acids. The CDR3, as DNA: TGTGCCAGCAGTTTCCTCGCAGGGCAACTGAACACTGAAGCTTTCTTT. It yields the protein CASSFLAGQLNTEAFF.

This chain joins TRBV18 and TRBJ1-5, with D possibly TRBD1 on 6 matching bases. CDR1 is KGHSH and CDR2 is LQKENI in the germline V gene. This CDR3 comprises 16 residues. V was shortened by 3 bases and J by 6 bases, with 18 bases between the two germline ends. CDR3 sequence reads: CASSPIGEGGSQPQHF. CDR3 nucleotide sequence: TGTGCCAGCTCACCCATAGGGGAAGGGGGAAGTCAGCCCCAGCATTTT.

In this sample, this clone turned up once. The chain is built from TRBV27 and TRBJ2-3; TRBD2 might be the D (5 bases). V was pared by 6 bases and J by 7 bases, with 26 bases between. The germline V gene encodes CDR1 MNHEY and CDR2 SMNVEV (reference sequence). The CDR3 runs to 17 residues. The DNA of the CDR3 is TGTGCCAGCAGCCCAACCCTGCGAGGGTACCAACCGAATACGCAGTATTTT. Translating gives CASSPTLRGYQPNTQYF.

The chain recombines TRBV29-1 with TRBJ1-1; possibly TRBD1 for D (6 bases). The germline V and J ends were trimmed by 2 bases and 1 base, with 8 bases remaining between them. The CDR3 extends over 13 amino acids. Germline CDR1 reads SQVTM; CDR2 reads ANQGSEA. The CDR3 loop is CSVERQANTEAFF. DNA for the CDR3: TGCAGCGTTGAAAGACAGGCGAACACTGAAGCTTTCTTT.

V and J are TRBV7-9 and TRBJ1-2; no definite D call. Germline loops: CDR1 SEHNR, CDR2 FQNEAQ (reference sequence). The CDR3 loop spans 13 amino acids. V was trimmed by 5 bases and J by 7 bases, leaving 14 bases between them. The DNA for the CDR3 is TGTGCCAGCAGCCCCGTAGAGTCTCGTGGCTACACCTTC. Protein sequence: CASSPVESRGYTF.

This chain joins TRBV2 and TRBJ2-3; 8 bases agree with TRBD2. Germline V gene data show CDR1 as SNHLY and CDR2 as FYNNEI. Losses at the gene ends were 7 bases for V and 2 bases for J; bases not matched to a gene: 11. This CDR3 region has 16 residues. The CDR3 is CASTTPLRGDTDTQYF. The CDR3 DNA reads TGTGCCAGCACGACGCCTCTGCGGGGGGACACAGATACGCAGTATTTT.

The chain joins TRBV5-1 to TRBJ2-6, with a weak D call TRBD2 (5 bases). The CDR3 is 16 amino acids. V gave up 1 base and J gave up 1 base, with 9 bases separating them. Germline V gene sequence: CDR1 SGHRS, CDR2 YFSETQ. In DNA, the CDR3 is TGCGCCAGCAGCTTGTCTCGGGGATCTGGGGCCAACGTCCTGACTTTC. It is translated as CASSLSRGSGANVLTF.